A selection of T cell receptor beta chains follows, all from one sample in a study of a mutant IDH1 vaccine in newly diagnosed glioma. Repertoires were generated with immunoSEQ multiplex PCR, while TCRdb's copy carries only in-frame clones and drops some. The top ten clones hold around 13% of a sample with more than 20,000 clones, around 82% of them seen once. For these receptors, no antigen is known. The material sequenced was PBMCs, taken from a glioma patient whose treatment included an IDH1 peptide vaccine. The receptors stem from a man aged 30 to 39 with glioma. Each CDR3 is given with its conserved first and last residue. Each record gives: clone size, D gene, V gene, J gene, CDR3 protein, CDR3 DNA. The D gene is left open where the match is weak. Rows give clone size only sometimes, using once, few, many, or a class for an expanded clone.

once,-,TRBV5-5,TRBJ2-1,CASSLYLGNEQFF,TGTGCCAGCAGCTTGTATTTGGGCAATGAGCAGTTCTTC
once,-,TRBV9,TRBJ1-3,CASSVGNTIYF,TGTGCCAGCAGCGTAGGTAACACCATATATTTT
-,-,TRBV5-4,TRBJ1-1,CASSLFGGAFEAFF,TGTGCCAGCAGCTTGTTTGGGGGGGCATTTGAAGCTTTCTTT
-,-,TRBV19,TRBJ2-1,CASSIDSSYNEQFF,TGTGCCAGTAGTATTGATAGCTCCTACAATGAGCAGTTCTTC
few,TRBD1,TRBV5-1,TRBJ1-5,CASSPDSGQGDQPQHF,TGCGCCAGCAGCCCCGATTCGGGACAGGGAGATCAGCCCCAGCATTTT
-,TRBD1,TRBV7-9,TRBJ2-1,CASSLGGTGAYNEQFF,TGTGCCAGCAGCTTAGGCGGGACAGGGGCCTACAATGAGCAGTTCTTC
-,-,TRBV4-1,TRBJ2-1,CASSQEGGGSYNEQFF,TGCGCCAGCAGCCAAGAGGGTGGGGGCTCCTACAATGAGCAGTTCTTC
-,-,TRBV7-9,TRBJ1-3,CASSLKGISGNTIYF,TGTGCCAGCAGCTTAAAAGGGATCTCTGGAAACACCATATATTTT
-,-,TRBV18,TRBJ2-3,CASSPPTDTQYF,TGTGCCAGCTCCCCCCCGACAGATACGCAGTATTTT
-,-,TRBV27,TRBJ2-7,CASRLGLSYEQYF,TGTGCCAGCAGGTTAGGGCTCTCCTACGAGCAGTACTTC
-,-,TRBV29-1,TRBJ1-2,CSVEDRGDNYGYTF,TGCAGCGTTGAAGATCGAGGGGATAACTATGGCTACACCTTC
once,-,TRBV7-6,TRBJ2-7,CASSLVFGSAYEQYF,TGTGCCAGCAGCTTAGTTTTCGGTAGTGCCTACGAGCAGTACTTC
few,TRBD2,TRBV27,TRBJ2-3,CASSSTSEDTQYF,TGTGCCAGCAGTTCGACTAGCGAAGATACGCAGTATTTT
-,TRBD1,TRBV29-1,TRBJ2-7,CSVSGTGNYEQYF,TGCAGCGTTTCCGGGACAGGGAACTACGAGCAGTACTTC
-,-,TRBV6-1,TRBJ2-3,CASSIQGEFQNTQYF,TGTGCCAGCAGTATACAGGGCGAGTTTCAGAATACGCAGTATTTT
-,-,TRBV6-6,TRBJ1-1,CASILQTNTEAFF,TGTGCCAGCATTCTACAGACGAACACTGAAGCTTTCTTT
-,TRBD1,TRBV5-5,TRBJ1-1,CASSPGQGITEAFF,TGTGCCAGCAGCCCGGGACAGGGCATCACTGAAGCTTTCTTT
-,-,TRBV25-1,TRBJ2-1,CASSVMEGEQFF,TGTGCCAGCAGTGTTATGGAAGGTGAGCAGTTCTTC
-,TRBD2,TRBV4-1,TRBJ2-7,CASSRGAGGSYEQYF,TGCGCCAGCAGCCGGGGGGCGGGAGGTTCCTACGAGCAGTACTTC